The 29 T cell receptor beta chains below all came from one sample that was sequenced in a study of T cell responses to AZD1222 COVID-19 vaccine. Method: immunoSEQ multiplex PCR; TCRdb's copy keeps in-frame clones and lacks some. The sample holds some 140,000 clones, about 93% seen once. Source: peripheral blood, taken 28 days after the second AZD1222 dose. The receptor source for this set is an adult who received the AZD1222 COVID-19 vaccine.

The chain joins TRBV11-3 to TRBJ1-2; D not resolved. The CDR3 contains 15 residues. Germline lookup yields CDR1 SGHNT and CDR2 YENEEA. V lost 0 bases to trimming and J lost 4 bases, with 12 bases between them. This chain's CDR3 is CASSLDQESGYGYTF. The CDR3 nucleotides are TGTGCCAGCAGCTTAGACCAGGAATCGGGCTATGGCTACACCTTC.

The chain carries TRBV23-1 and TRBJ1-5; no clear D. TRBV23-1 is designated an ORF whose function remains uncertain. The CDR3 has 16 residues. V gave up 0 bases and J gave up 5 bases, with 14 bases separating them. CDR3 loop: CASSQSPKFFYQPQHF. CDR3 DNA: TGCGCCAGCAGTCAATCACCAAAGTTCTTTTATCAGCCCCAGCATTTT.

The J gene is TRBJ2-1, the V gene TRBV20-1; D is perhaps TRBD2 (7 bases). In germline, CDR1 is DFQATT, CDR2 SNEGSKA (reference sequence). With 3 bases removed from V and 11 bases from J, the gap between germline ends came to 11 bases. The CDR3 has 11 amino acids. DNA for the CDR3: TGCAGTGCTAGCGGGGGGCGGCAGCAGTTCTTC. Residues: CSASGGRQQFF.

The chain has TRBV19 and TRBJ2-4; 10 nucleotides match TRBD2. The CDR3 totals 16 residues. Looked up from germline, CDR1 is LNHDA and CDR2 is SQIVND (reference sequence). V was pared by 5 bases and J by 0 bases, with 4 bases of the junction left unmatched. CDR3 protein: CASSPGLAEAKNIQYF. Here the CDR3 DNA reads TGTGCCAGTAGTCCTGGACTAGCGGAAGCCAAAAACATTCAGTACTTC.

The CDR3 loop reads CSASDGGAKNIQYF. The CDR3 bases are TGCAGTGCTAGTGACGGGGGAGCCAAAAACATTCAGTACTTC. This chain joins TRBV20-1 and TRBJ2-4; D perhaps matches TRBD2 (6 bases). The CDR3 is made up of 14 amino acids. Germline CDR1 and CDR2: DFQATT and SNEGSKA (reference sequence). V was pared by 3 bases and J by 0 bases, with 9 bases between.

V usage is TRBV12-5 and J usage is TRBJ2-5; D unclear. The CDR3 length is 13 residues. Trimming removed 0 bases from V and 0 bases from J, with 2 bases in between. Germline CDR1 LGHNT, CDR2 FRNRAP. CDR3 coding DNA: TGTGCTAGTGGTTTGGTGGACCAAGAGACCCAGTACTTC. Protein product: CASGLVDQETQYF. Supplemented by reference TRBV12-5 and TRBJ2-5, the full variable domain reads DARVTQTPRHKVTEMGQEVTMRCQPILGHNTVFWYRQTMMQGLELLAYFRNRAPLDDSGMPKDRFSAEMPDATLATLKIQPSEPRDSAVYFCASGLVDQETQYFGPGTRLLVL.

The chain is built from TRBV11-2 and TRBJ1-5; D is unresolved. V was trimmed by 1 base and J by 4 bases, leaving 8 bases between them. The CDR3 runs to 14 residues. Germline V lookup: CDR1 SGHAT, CDR2 FQNNGV. CDR3 region: CASSLGIMNQPQHF. CDR3 sequence (DNA): TGTGCCAGCAGCTTAGGAATCATGAATCAGCCCCAGCATTTT.

The chain has TRBV7-9 and TRBJ1-1, with D perhaps matching TRBD1 (6 bases). The V gene lost 5 bases and the J gene lost 3 bases, with 13 bases spanning the gap. Per germline, CDR1 SEHNR and CDR2 FQNEAQ (reference sequence). The CDR3 has 14 residues. CDR3 sequence: CASSPQGVDTEAFF. CDR3 in DNA: TGTGCCAGCAGCCCACAGGGAGTGGACACTGAAGCTTTCTTT.

V usage is TRBV4-1 and J usage is TRBJ1-1; no definite D call. The CDR3 totals 13 residues. Germline CDR1 is MGHRA and CDR2 is YSYEKL. Trimming cost V 1 base and J 10 bases, with 13 bases left between them. CDR3: CASSQGGGLGAFF. CDR3 coding DNA: TGCGCCAGCAGCCAAGGCGGCGGGTTGGGAGCTTTCTTT.

Only one count was recorded for this clone. The chain combines TRBV9 with TRBJ1-2; 7 bases match TRBD1. The CDR3 runs to 15 residues. CDR1 and CDR2 from the germline V gene are SGDLS and YYNGEE. V lost 4 bases, J lost 3 bases, and 9 bases stayed unmatched. The CDR3 region is CASSPGTAFHYGYTF. The CDR3 DNA is TGTGCCAGCAGCCCCGGGACAGCGTTCCACTATGGCTACACCTTC.

CDR3 protein: CSVRDWWADRSGANVLTF. The CDR3 DNA sequence: TGCAGCGTTCGTGATTGGTGGGCAGATCGCTCTGGGGCCAACGTCCTGACTTTC. The chain uses TRBV29-1 and TRBJ2-6; D is unclear. This CDR3 is 18 amino acids long. V was cut by 5 bases and J by 0 bases, with 20 bases left in between. CDR1 SQVTM and CDR2 ANQGSEA come from the germline V gene.

The rearrangement uses TRBV3-1 (or the pseudogene TRBV3-2) and TRBJ1-5, with D unresolved. This CDR3 has 14 residues. The V end was cut by 1 base, the J end by 4 bases, with 8 bases between. Germline values: CDR1 LGHDT, CDR2 YNNKEL (reference sequence). In nucleotides, the CDR3 is TGTGCCAGCAGCCAAGGGAGCGTTAATCAGCCCCAGCATTTT. This sequence encodes CASSQGSVNQPQHF.

V gene TRBV6-5 combines with J gene TRBJ2-7; D remains ambiguous. The V gene lost 2 bases and the J gene lost 3 bases, with 8 bases spanning the gap. Germline V gene data show CDR1 as MNHEY and CDR2 as SVGAGI. The CDR3 consists of 13 residues. CDR3 in amino acids: CASSYTVGYEQYF. The CDR3 DNA is TGTGCCAGCAGTTACACAGTGGGCTACGAGCAGTACTTC.

The gene calls are TRBV7-3 and TRBJ2-2, with TRBD2 as a possible D gene (5 bases). CDR3 length: 14 amino acids. Germline CDR1 is SGHTA and CDR2 is FQGTGA. Trimming cost V 1 base and J 4 bases, with 7 bases left between them. CDR3 coding DNA: TGTGCCAGCAGCTTAAACCGGGGCACCGGGGAGCTGTTTTTT. It translates to CASSLNRGTGELFF.

The chain recombines TRBV12-3 or TRBV12-4 with TRBJ1-1, with D unresolved. CDR3 size: 13 residues. Trimming removed 3 bases at V and 4 bases at J, with 9 bases between. Written as DNA, the CDR3 is TGTGCCAGCAGTTTTTTGAGGGCCACTGAAGCTTTCTTT. Protein: CASSFLRATEAFF.

The chain links TRBV5-1 to TRBJ1-2, with D hard to call. V lost 5 bases, J lost 0 bases, and 5 bases lay in between. The CDR3 spans 12 residues. Looked up from germline, CDR1 is SGHRS and CDR2 is YFSETQ. DNA for the CDR3: TGCGCCAGCAGTGGGACTAACTATGGCTACACCTTC. It codes for CASSGTNYGYTF.

The chain employs TRBV10-2 and TRBJ2-3; maybe TRBD2 (6 bases). The CDR3 contains 17 residues. Germline CDR1 WSHSY, CDR2 SAAADI. Trimming pared 6 bases from V and 0 bases from J, leaving 19 bases between. The CDR3 region has the DNA TGCGCCAGCAGGGGGAGCGGAGCGGACTATAGCACAGATACGCAGTATTTT. It specifies CASRGSGADYSTDTQYF.

This chain links TRBV18 with TRBJ1-4; D is unclear. The CDR3 extends over 16 amino acids. V lost 3 bases to trimming and J lost 2 bases, with 13 bases between them. CDR1 and CDR2 from the germline V gene are KGHSH and LQKENI. The CDR3 coding sequence is TGTGCCAGCTCACCGGCCCGACAAAGTACTAATGAAAAACTGTTTTTT. It translates to CASSPARQSTNEKLFF. The full variable domain, with the rest looked up from reference TRBV18 and TRBJ1-4, is NAGVMQNPRHLVRRRGQEARLRCSPMKGHSHVYWYRQLPEEGLKFMVYLQKENIIDESGMPKERFSAEFPKEGPSILRIQQVVRGDSAAYFCASSPARQSTNEKLFFGSGTQLSVL.

The chain links TRBV6-5 to TRBJ2-7; 7 bases fit TRBD1. This CDR3 contains 15 residues. Per the germline V gene, CDR1 is MNHEY and CDR2 is SVGAGI. Trimming at V came to 6 bases and at J to 4 bases, leaving 12 bases not matched to a gene. CDR3: CASRYQDRAQYEQYF. CDR3 bases: TGTGCCAGCAGATATCAAGACAGGGCTCAGTACGAGCAGTACTTC.

This clone has only a few counts. The chain uses TRBV7-2 and TRBJ1-6, with TRBD1 identical over 8 bases. This CDR3 spans 16 amino acids. Unmatched junction bases numbered 8, after V lost 2 bases and J lost 8 bases. CDR1 is SGHTA and CDR2 is FQGNSA in the germline V gene. CDR3 DNA sequence: TGTGCCAGCAGCTTAATGGCAGGGGGCACGGATTCACCCCTCCACTTT. Translating gives CASSLMAGGTDSPLHF.

The chain has TRBV12-3 or TRBV12-4 and TRBJ1-1; D is ambiguous. This CDR3 has 13 amino acids. With 3 bases removed from V and 3 bases from J, the gap between germline ends came to 8 bases. CDR3 nucleotide sequence: TGTGCCAGCAGTTTGACCGGGTACACTGAAGCTTTCTTT. It codes for CASSLTGYTEAFF.

The rearrangement joins TRBV18 to TRBJ1-2; D is possibly TRBD1 (6 bases). The CDR3 loop spans 14 amino acids. V was clipped by 5 bases and J by 2 bases, with 12 bases between them. From germline, CDR1 is KGHSH and CDR2 LQKENI. The CDR3 sequence is CASSARTDNYGYTF. CDR3 DNA sequence: TGTGCCAGCTCAGCAAGGACAGACAACTATGGCTACACCTTC.

The chain couples TRBV10-2 to TRBJ2-5; no clear D. Germline V lookup: CDR1 WSHSY, CDR2 SAAADI. The CDR3 length is 13 residues. Trimming shortened V by 3 bases and J by 2 bases, and 7 bases separated the two germline ends. The CDR3, as DNA: TGCGCCAGCAGTGAAACCCCGCAAGAGACCCAGTACTTC. This codes for CASSETPQETQYF.

This chain links TRBV7-9 with TRBJ1-1; D uncertain. Trimming left V 2 bases short and J 4 bases short, with 8 bases between. The germline CDR1 and CDR2 sequences are SEHNR and FQNEAQ (reference sequence). The CDR3 spans 13 residues. The CDR3 loop is CASSLRGVTEAFF. The CDR3 region has the DNA TGTGCCAGCAGCTTACGGGGAGTCACTGAAGCTTTCTTT. The full variable domain, its missing parts supplied by reference TRBV7-9 and TRBJ1-1, is DTGVSQNPRHKITKRGQNVTFRCDPISEHNRLYWYRQTLGQGPEFLTYFQNEAQLEKSRLLSDRFSAERPKGSFSTLEIQRTEQGDSAMYLCASSLRGVTEAFFGQGTRLTVV.

The chain links TRBV6-5 to TRBJ2-7; no clear D. CDR1 MNHEY and CDR2 SVGAGI come from the germline V gene. This CDR3 region has 13 residues. V was pared by 6 bases and J by 5 bases, with 14 bases between. For the CDR3, the DNA is TGTGCCAGCAGGGCCGAAATCTTACACGAGCAGTACTTC. This sequence encodes CASRAEILHEQYF.

The genes are TRBV12-3 or TRBV12-4 and TRBJ1-1, with D tentatively TRBD1 (5 bases). V was trimmed by 7 bases and J by 4 bases, leaving 13 bases between them. This CDR3 contains 13 residues. This CDR3 reads CASTLWGSTEAFF. DNA for the CDR3: TGTGCCAGCACCTTGTGGGGGAGCACTGAAGCTTTCTTT.

The chain combines TRBV6-5 with TRBJ1-4; possibly TRBD1 for D (6 bases). Germline-derived CDR1 and CDR2 are MNHEY and SVGAGI. The length of the CDR3 is 15 residues. V was clipped by 0 bases and J by 10 bases, with 15 bases between them. The CDR3 region is CASSYSLPPQGKLFF. Here the CDR3 DNA reads TGTGCCAGCAGTTACTCGCTTCCGCCACAGGGAAAACTGTTTTTT.

This chain uses TRBV28 with TRBJ2-7; maybe TRBD1 (6 bases). V lost 5 bases and J lost 0, with 17 bases in between. CDR1 MDHEN and CDR2 SYDVKM come from the germline V gene. This CDR3 comprises 16 residues. CDR3 in amino acids: CASSQDSSPISYEQYF. The CDR3 nucleotides are TGTGCCAGCAGTCAGGACAGTTCCCCCATCTCCTACGAGCAGTACTTC.

The chain has TRBV4-2 and TRBJ1-6, with TRBD1 as a possible D gene (6 bases). The CDR3 runs 16 residues. Germline values: CDR1 LGHNA, CDR2 YNFKEQ. The V gene lost 7 bases and the J gene lost 5 bases, with 18 bases spanning the gap. CDR3 DNA sequence: TGTGCCAGCAAGGGCCCGGCGGGGGGCGATAATTCACCCCTCCACTTT. It is translated as CASKGPAGGDNSPLHF.